The 10 T cell receptor beta chains listed next were all sequenced from one sample in a study of T cell changes during pregnancy in multiple sclerosis. Clones were sequenced by immunoSEQ multiplex PCR, and TCRdb holds only the in-frame ones, with some missing. The repertoire holds tens of thousands of clones, with less than 95% as singletons. The source was peripheral blood, collected after pregnancy. Source of these receptors: a female donor in good health, enrolled as a control in a pregnancy study.

This rearrangement joins TRBV9 to TRBJ2-7, with D possibly being TRBD2 (6 bases). Trimming removed 4 bases from V and 2 bases from J, with 19 bases in between. The CDR3 covers 16 residues. Germline-derived CDR1 and CDR2 are SGDLS and YYNGEE. The CDR3 sequence is CASSPEGLPAPYEQYF. The DNA of the CDR3 is TGTGCCAGCAGCCCCGAGGGACTCCCAGCCCCCTACGAGCAGTACTTC. Based on the CDR3 plus reference TRBV9 and TRBJ2-7, the full variable domain is DSGVTQTPKHLITATGQRVTLRCSPRSGDLSVYWYQQSLDQGLQFLIQYYNGEERAKGNILERFSAQQFPDLHSELNLSSLELGDSALYFCASSPEGLPAPYEQYFGPGTRLTVT.

The chain has TRBV20-1 and TRBJ1-4, with D perhaps TRBD1 (5 bases). Germline CDR1 DFQATT, CDR2 SNEGSKA (reference sequence). The CDR3 loop spans 11 amino acids. Trimming cost V 8 bases and J 7 bases, with 11 bases left between them. This chain's CDR3 is CSPRGVEKLFF. In DNA, the CDR3 is TGCAGTCCCCGGGGGGTTGAAAAACTGTTTTTT.

About this clone: One end of the junction is discordant with germline, which a read error may explain. The gene calls are TRBV30 and TRBJ2-7; the D is unclear. CDR1 is GTSNPN, CDR2 SVGIG, per germline (reference sequence). This CDR3 contains 13 residues. CDR3 nucleotide sequence: TGTGCCTGGAGTGCCCTCACCTCCGCGGCCATAGGCTTC. Protein sequence: CAWSALTSAAIGF.

V and J are TRBV5-5 and TRBJ2-7; 9 nucleotides agree with TRBD1. V lost 3 bases, J lost 3 bases, and 10 bases stayed unmatched. The germline gives CDR1 SGHKS, CDR2 YYEKEE (reference sequence). The CDR3 contains 16 residues. DNA of the CDR3: TGTGCCAGCAGCTCCTGGGGACAGGGCCTCTTCTACGAGCAGTACTTC. Amino acids: CASSSWGQGLFYEQYF.

This clone was picked up one time. The chain uses TRBV7-3 and TRBJ2-3; TRBD1 matches at 7 bases. The CDR3 sequence is 15 residues long. The V gene end was trimmed by 5 bases and the J gene end by 0 bases; junction bases not matched to a gene: 5. Germline lookup yields CDR1 SGHTA and CDR2 FQGTGA. CDR3 sequence (DNA): TGTGCCAGCAGCCTCCGGGGACAGAGCACAGATACGCAGTATTTT. Amino acids: CASSLRGQSTDTQYF.

This sequence joins TRBV18 and TRBJ2-2; D is uncertain. The CDR3 is made up of 13 amino acids. The V end lost 8 bases, the J end lost 0 bases, and 7 bases lay between the germline ends. In germline, CDR1 is KGHSH, CDR2 LQKENI. The CDR3 sequence: CASDGANTGELFF. The CDR3 region has the DNA TGTGCCAGCGACGGAGCGAACACCGGGGAGCTGTTTTTT.

The V gene is TRBV5-6, the J gene TRBJ1-1, with D unresolved. V was shortened by 3 bases and J by 2 bases, with 8 bases between the two germline ends. The CDR3 length is 13 residues. Germline V CDR1 and CDR2: SGHDT, YYEEEE. For the CDR3, the DNA is TGTGCCAGCAGCTCGTCACTCAACACTGAAGCTTTCTTT. Protein sequence: CASSSSLNTEAFF. Complete variable domain (other parts from reference TRBV5-6 and TRBJ1-1): DAGVTQSPTHLIKTRGQQVTLRCSPKSGHDTVSWYQQALGQGPQFIFQYYEEEERQRGNFPDRFSGHQFPNYSSELNVNALLLGDSALYLCASSSSLNTEAFFGQGTRLTVV.

This chain uses TRBV7-2 with TRBJ1-1; 8 bases map to TRBD1. V lost 4 bases, J lost 5 bases, and 6 bases stayed unmatched. CDR1 is SGHTA and CDR2 is FQGNSA in the germline V gene. The CDR3 runs 14 residues. CDR3 sequence reads: CASSSQGEVTEAFF. The CDR3, as DNA: TGTGCCAGCAGCTCACAGGGGGAGGTAACTGAAGCTTTCTTT. The complete variable domain, with remaining parts taken from reference TRBV7-2 and TRBJ1-1, reads GAGVSQSPSNKVTEKGKDVELRCDPISGHTALYWYRQSLGQGLEFLIYFQGNSAPDKSGLPSDRFSAERTGGSVSTLTIQRTQQEDSAVYLCASSSQGEVTEAFFGQGTRLTVV.

The DNA for the CDR3 is TGTGCCAGCAGTTTACTAGCGGGAGTTTTTTCAGATACGCAGTATTTT. Amino acids: CASSLLAGVFSDTQYF. The chain joins TRBV27 to TRBJ2-3; 10 bases are a match to TRBD2. Germline V lookup: CDR1 MNHEY, CDR2 SMNVEV (reference sequence). Unmatched junction bases numbered 6, after V lost 2 bases and J lost 4 bases. This CDR3 is 16 amino acids long.

The rearrangement links TRBV7-2 to TRBJ2-7; D ambiguous. The CDR3 consists of 14 residues. Trimming took 1 base from V and 5 from J, leaving 12 bases between them. In germline, CDR1 is SGHTA, CDR2 FQGNSA. CDR3 region: CASSLGSVRNEQYF. DNA of the CDR3: TGTGCCAGCAGCTTAGGATCAGTTCGCAACGAGCAGTACTTC.